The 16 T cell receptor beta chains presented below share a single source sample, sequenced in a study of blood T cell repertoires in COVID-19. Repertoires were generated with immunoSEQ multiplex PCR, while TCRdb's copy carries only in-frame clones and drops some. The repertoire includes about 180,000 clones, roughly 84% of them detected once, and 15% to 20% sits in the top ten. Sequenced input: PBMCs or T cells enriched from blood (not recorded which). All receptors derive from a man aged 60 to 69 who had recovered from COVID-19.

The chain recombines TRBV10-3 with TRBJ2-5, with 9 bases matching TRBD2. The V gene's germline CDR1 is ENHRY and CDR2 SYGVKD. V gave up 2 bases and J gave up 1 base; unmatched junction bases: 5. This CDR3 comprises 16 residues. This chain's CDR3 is CAISEELAGAQETQYF. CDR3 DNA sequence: TGTGCCATCAGTGAGGAATTAGCGGGAGCCCAAGAGACCCAGTACTTC.

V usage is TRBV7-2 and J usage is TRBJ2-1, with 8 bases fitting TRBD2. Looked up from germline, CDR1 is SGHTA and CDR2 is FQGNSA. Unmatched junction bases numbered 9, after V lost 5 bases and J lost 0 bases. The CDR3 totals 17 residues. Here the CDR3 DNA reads TGTGCCAGCAGCCGCACCGGGACTAGGGGCTCCTACAATGAGCAGTTCTTC. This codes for CASSRTGTRGSYNEQFF.

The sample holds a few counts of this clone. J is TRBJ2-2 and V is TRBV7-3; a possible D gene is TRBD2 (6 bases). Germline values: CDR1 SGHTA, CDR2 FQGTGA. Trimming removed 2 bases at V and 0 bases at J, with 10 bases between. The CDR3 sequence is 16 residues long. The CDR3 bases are TGTGCCAGCAGCTTACGGCGGGGCACGAACACCGGGGAGCTGTTTTTT. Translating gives CASSLRRGTNTGELFF.

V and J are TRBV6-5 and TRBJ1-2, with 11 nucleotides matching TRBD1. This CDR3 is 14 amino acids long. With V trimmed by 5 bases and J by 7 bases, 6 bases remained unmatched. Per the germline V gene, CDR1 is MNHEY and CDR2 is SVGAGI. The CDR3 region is CASSRDRGFVGYTF. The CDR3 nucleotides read TGTGCCAGCAGTAGGGACAGGGGGTTTGTTGGCTACACCTTC.

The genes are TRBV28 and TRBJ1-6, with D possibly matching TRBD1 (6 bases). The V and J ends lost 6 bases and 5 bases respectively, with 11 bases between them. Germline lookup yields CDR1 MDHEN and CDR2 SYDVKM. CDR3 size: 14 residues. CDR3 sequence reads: CASRGTLNNSPLHF. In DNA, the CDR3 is TGTGCCAGCAGAGGGACATTGAATAATTCACCCCTCCACTTT.

CDR3 sequence reads: CASSFGTGWSGYTF. For the CDR3, the DNA is TGTGCCAGCAGTTTTGGGACAGGGTGGAGTGGCTACACCTTC. The rearrangement uses TRBV28 and TRBJ1-2; 9 bases agree with TRBD1. The CDR3 runs to 14 residues. Per the germline V gene, CDR1 is MDHEN and CDR2 is SYDVKM. The J segment lost 7 bases and the V segment lost 3 bases, leaving 6 bases of the junction unmatched.

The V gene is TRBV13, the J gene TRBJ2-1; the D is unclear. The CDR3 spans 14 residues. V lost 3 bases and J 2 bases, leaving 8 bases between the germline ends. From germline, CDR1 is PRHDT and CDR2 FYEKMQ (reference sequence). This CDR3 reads CASSFMQAYNEQFF. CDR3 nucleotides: TGTGCCAGCAGCTTCATGCAGGCCTACAATGAGCAGTTCTTC.

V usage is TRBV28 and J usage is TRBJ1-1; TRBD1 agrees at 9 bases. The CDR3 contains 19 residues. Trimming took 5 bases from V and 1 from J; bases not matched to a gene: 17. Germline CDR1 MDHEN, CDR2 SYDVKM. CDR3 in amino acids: CASSRTPFIQGAENTEAFF. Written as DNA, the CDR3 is TGTGCCAGCAGTCGGACCCCATTTATACAGGGGGCGGAGAACACTGAAGCTTTCTTT.

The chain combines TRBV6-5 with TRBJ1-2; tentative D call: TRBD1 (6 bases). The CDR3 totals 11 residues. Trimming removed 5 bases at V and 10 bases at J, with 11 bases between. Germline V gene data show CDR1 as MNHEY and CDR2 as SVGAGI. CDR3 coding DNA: TGTGCCAGCAGTCAGGGGACCCACTACACCTTC. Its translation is CASSQGTHYTF.

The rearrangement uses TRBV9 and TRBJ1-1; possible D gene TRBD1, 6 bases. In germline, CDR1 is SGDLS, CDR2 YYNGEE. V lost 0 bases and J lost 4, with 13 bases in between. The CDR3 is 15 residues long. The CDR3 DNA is TGTGCCAGCAGCGTAGGGGTGGGGGCTGGCACTGAAGCTTTCTTT. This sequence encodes CASSVGVGAGTEAFF. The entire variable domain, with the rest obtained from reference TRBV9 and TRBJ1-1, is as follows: DSGVTQTPKHLITATGQRVTLRCSPRSGDLSVYWYQQSLDQGLQFLIQYYNGEERAKGNILERFSAQQFPDLHSELNLSSLELGDSALYFCASSVGVGAGTEAFFGQGTRLTVV.

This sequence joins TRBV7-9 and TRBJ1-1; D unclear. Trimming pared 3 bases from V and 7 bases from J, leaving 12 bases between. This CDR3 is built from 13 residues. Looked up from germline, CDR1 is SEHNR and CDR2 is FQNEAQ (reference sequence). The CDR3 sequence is CASSLKTGYEAFF. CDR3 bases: TGTGCCAGCAGCTTGAAAACGGGATATGAAGCTTTCTTT.

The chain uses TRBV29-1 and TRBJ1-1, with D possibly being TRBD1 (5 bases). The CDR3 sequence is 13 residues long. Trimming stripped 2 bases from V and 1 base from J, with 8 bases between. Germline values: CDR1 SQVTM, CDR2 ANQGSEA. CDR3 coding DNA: TGCAGCGTTGAACATCAGGGGAACACTGAAGCTTTCTTT. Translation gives CSVEHQGNTEAFF.

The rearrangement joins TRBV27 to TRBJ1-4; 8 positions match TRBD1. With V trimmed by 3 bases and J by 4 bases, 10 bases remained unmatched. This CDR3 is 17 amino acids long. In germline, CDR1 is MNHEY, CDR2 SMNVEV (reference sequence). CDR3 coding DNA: TGTGCCAGCAGTTTCCAGGGGGCTAATTCGGGTAATGAAAAACTGTTTTTT. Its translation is CASSFQGANSGNEKLFF.

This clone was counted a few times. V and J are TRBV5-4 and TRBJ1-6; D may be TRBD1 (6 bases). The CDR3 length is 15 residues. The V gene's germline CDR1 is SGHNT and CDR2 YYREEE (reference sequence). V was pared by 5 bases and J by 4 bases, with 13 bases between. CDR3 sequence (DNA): TGTGCCAGCAGTTTACGGACAGAATATAATTCACCCCTCCACTTT. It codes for CASSLRTEYNSPLHF.

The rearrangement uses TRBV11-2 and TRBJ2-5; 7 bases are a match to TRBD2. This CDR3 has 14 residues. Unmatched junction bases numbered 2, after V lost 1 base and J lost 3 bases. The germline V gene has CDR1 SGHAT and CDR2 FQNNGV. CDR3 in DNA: TGTGCCAGCAGCTTAGGGCTAGCGGAAGAGACCCAGTACTTC. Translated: CASSLGLAEETQYF.

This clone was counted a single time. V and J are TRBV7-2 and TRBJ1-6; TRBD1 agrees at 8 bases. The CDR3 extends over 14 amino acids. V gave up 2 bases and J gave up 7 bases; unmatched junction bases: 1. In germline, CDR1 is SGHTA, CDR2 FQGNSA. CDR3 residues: CASSLQGANSPLHF. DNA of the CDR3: TGTGCCAGCAGCTTACAGGGGGCGAATTCACCCCTCCACTTT.